What follows is one TCR beta chain and its context. Its binding antigen is unknown. The sample holds no much larger clone one base away, and base qualities are not on file. One collaborating source in Seattle enrolled patients while the patients were actively infected and followed the patients over time throughout the course of disease. Whole blood was collected in K2EDTA tubes by collaborating institutions according to the institutions' own protocols. For TCRbeta analysis, collaborator samples were shipped as frozen whole blood, as isolated PBMCs, or as DNA extracted from either sample type. The sample is drawn from a study of blood T cell repertoires in COVID-19 (dated by TCRdb to the early 2020s). Background on the whole study: Collaborator samples came from the United States, Italy and Spain and covered acute and convalescent phases of COVID-19. The material from the prospective study consisted of cDNA or gDNA derived from T cells, B-cell-depleted T cells, or PBMCs. Subjects who had been exposed to COVID-19, were actively infected with it, or had recovered from it provided the deeply sampled blood TCRbeta repertoires that made up the dataset. The repertoires were released in a freely available public database intended as a resource for research on the immune response to SARS-CoV-2. The samples were drawn from the first 160 participants of the ongoing ImmuneRACE study and from over a thousand subjects provided by 6 global collaborators. A de-identified subject ID, COVID-19 status, age in years and sex were almost always included in the sample metadata. Where available, HLA class I and class II types were obtained from metadata supplied by the sample provider rather than from assay-based typing.

TCRbeta CDR3 regions were amplified from genomic DNA by means of the immunoSEQ Assay, a bias-controlled multiplex PCR. For the original study's pipeline: Within the assay, amplification of reference gene primers was used to estimate how many nucleated cells each sample contained. To quantify the absolute abundance of each unique TCRbeta CDR3 rearrangement, sequence reads were collapsed and filtered. For each sample, productive Simpson clonality was calculated by taking the square root of Simpson's diversity index across productive rearrangements. Sourced from immuneACCESS, this table was stored by TCRdb with only in-frame sequences that have V and J called. A share of the clones is absent; for the studies checked, an unresolved V gene accounts for under half, and the remainder has no known explanation. The V and J calls and clone size are taken from that table; D and trimming were inferred from the DNA. The sample table contains almost 200,000 clones; only one count was recorded for around four fifths of them. Jointly, the top ten make up 0.95% of the sample.

The paper's findings and limits, for the study overall: Clinical and demographic metadata were provided uncurated, with the amount varying by source and participant.

The sequence was collected from a man between 60 and 75 years old with COVID-19, enrolled during active disease. Sample: peripheral blood.

The CDR3 region reads CASSFVGGYQETQYF. The bases are TGTGCCAGCAGCTTTGTAGGGGGATATCAAGAGACCCAGTACTTC. In this chain, TRBV5-6 is recombined with TRBJ2-5; a tentative D match to TRBD1 spans 6 bases. A distance of 13 bases separates the germline ends of V and J, which lose 2 bases and 2 bases respectively. From its cysteine to its phenylalanine, the CDR3 spans 15 amino acids. The sequence is cut down to CDR3 DNA, 45 bases in frame from base 1. From the germline V gene, CDR1 is SGHDT and CDR2 is YYEEEE.